This T cell receptor beta chain was identified during a study of regulatory T cells in long-lasting Graves disease. Points from the study as a whole: With persistent disease, TRBV28, TRBJ1-2 and TRBJ2-5 were the favored segments. Whereas new patients shared some 990 public clonotypes, persistent patients shared more, at about 3,000.

Sample time point: newly diagnosed GD, antithyroid drugs for less than 3 months. Following extraction of RNA from PBMCs, that RNA was used to make the TCR library. Graves' disease diagnosis used American Thyroid Association guidelines. To make TCR beta libraries, researchers used iRepertoire HTBI primers and Arm-PCR of CDR3 regions. TCRdb recomputed calls from the multiplex PCR reads with MiXCR, one row per CDR3 protein. The data hold 200,000 to 300,000 distinct CDR3 sequences, with around 20% observed a single time. Regarding this clonotype: Its cognate antigen is unknown. The DNA is omitted, as the CDR3 cannot be located on it reliably, and the CDR3 follows TCRdb's listing.

Germline V gives CDR1 SGHAT, CDR2 FQNNGV. The CDR3 totals 20 residues, both ends included. This specimen was peripheral blood mononuclear cells (PBMCs), taken at new diagnosis, from a patient treated with antithyroid drugs. The sequence was obtained from a female donor with Graves disease. The chain recombines TRBV11-2 with TRBJ2-5; the D call TRBD2 from the table was never checked on the DNA. CDR3 in amino acids: CASSFYICSASPQTQETQYF.